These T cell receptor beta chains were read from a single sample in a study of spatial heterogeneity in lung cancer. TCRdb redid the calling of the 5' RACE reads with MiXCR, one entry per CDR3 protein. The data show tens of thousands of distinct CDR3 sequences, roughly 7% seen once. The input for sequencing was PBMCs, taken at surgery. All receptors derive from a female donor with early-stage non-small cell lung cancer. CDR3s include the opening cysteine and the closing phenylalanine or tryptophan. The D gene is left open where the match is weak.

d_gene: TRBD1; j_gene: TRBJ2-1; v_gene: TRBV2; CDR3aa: CVSSPLTLTGGHEQFF
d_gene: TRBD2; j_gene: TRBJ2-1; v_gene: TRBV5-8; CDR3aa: CASSKRLAGWNEQFF
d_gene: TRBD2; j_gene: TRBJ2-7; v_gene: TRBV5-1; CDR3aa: CASSLLQTSGGTEQYF
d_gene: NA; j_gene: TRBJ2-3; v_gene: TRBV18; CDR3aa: CASSDTQYF
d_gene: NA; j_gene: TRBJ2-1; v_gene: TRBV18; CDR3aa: CASSPRQGPYNEQFF
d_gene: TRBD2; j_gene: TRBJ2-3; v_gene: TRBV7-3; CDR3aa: CASSRAGTSGADTQYF
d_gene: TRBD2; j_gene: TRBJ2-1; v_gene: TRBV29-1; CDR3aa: CSASARAGVQWDEQFF
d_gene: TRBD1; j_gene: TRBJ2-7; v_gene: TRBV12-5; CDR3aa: CASGLASGGPLYEQYF
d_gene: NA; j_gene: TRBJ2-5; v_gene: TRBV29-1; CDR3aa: CSVSPPGETQYF
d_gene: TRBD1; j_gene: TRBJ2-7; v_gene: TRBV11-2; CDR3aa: CASSLIRDRPYEQYF
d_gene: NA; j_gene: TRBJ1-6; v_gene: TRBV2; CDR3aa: CASRRFYTSPLHF
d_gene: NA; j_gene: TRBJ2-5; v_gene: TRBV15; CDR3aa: CATSRDPPTSRETQYF
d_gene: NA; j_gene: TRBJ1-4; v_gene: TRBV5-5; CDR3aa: CASEDRPNEKLFF
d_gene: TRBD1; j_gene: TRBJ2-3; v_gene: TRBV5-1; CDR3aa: CASPQLKGQSFRDTQYF
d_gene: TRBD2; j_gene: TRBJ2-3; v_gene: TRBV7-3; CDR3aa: CASSLAGTTDTQYF
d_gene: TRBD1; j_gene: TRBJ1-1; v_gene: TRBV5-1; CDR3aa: CAGTGPGSTEAFF
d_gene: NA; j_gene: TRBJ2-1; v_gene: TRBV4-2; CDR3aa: CASSQEWTFNNEQFF
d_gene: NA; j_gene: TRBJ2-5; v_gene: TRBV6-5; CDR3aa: CASSYSFGVETQYF
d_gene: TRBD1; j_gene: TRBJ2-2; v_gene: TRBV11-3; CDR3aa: CASSLFGTATRGELFF
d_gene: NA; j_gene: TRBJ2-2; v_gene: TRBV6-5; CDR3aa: CASRRTAMNTGELFF
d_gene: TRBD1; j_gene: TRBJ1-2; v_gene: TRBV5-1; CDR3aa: CASSLGDRLWDGYTF
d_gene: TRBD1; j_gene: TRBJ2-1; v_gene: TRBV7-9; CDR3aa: CASSSGQLSYNEQFF
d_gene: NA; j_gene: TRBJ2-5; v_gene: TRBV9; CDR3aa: CASSVNPTENGILETQYF
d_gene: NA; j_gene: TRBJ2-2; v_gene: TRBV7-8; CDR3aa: CASSLSTRGTGELFF
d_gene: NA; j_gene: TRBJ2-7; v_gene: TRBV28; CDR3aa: CASSSYAFDSYEQYF
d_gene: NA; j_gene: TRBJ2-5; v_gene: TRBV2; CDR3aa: CASSFWETQYF
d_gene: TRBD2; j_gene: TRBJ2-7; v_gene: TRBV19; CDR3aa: CASKGPGGSYEQYF
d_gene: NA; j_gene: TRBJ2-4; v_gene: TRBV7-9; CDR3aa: CASSLPSYNIQYF
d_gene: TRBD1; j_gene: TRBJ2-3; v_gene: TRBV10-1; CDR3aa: CASGDRYTDTQYF
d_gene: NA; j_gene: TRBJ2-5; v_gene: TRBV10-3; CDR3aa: CAISGVGETQYF
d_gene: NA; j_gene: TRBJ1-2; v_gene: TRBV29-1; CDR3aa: CSVESRSQVNYGYTF
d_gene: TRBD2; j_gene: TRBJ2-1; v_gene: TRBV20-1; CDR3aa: CSARFFPASGGAPYNEQFF
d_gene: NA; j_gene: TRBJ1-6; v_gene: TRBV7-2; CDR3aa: CASSLMGGPEAPLHF
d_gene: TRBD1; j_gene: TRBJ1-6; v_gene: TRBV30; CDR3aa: CAWGDRGDSPLHF
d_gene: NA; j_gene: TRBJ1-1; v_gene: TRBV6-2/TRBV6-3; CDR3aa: CASSYSMVWDTEAFF
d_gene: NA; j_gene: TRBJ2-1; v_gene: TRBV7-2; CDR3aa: CASSLGVSSGQFF
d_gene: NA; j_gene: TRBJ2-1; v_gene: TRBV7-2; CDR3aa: CASSIATYNEQFF
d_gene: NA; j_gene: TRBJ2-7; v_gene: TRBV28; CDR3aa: CASSTPGSYEQYF
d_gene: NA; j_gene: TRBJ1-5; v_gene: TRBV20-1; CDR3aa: CSAANPNQPQHF
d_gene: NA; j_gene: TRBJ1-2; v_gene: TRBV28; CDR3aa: CASRGADQYGYTF